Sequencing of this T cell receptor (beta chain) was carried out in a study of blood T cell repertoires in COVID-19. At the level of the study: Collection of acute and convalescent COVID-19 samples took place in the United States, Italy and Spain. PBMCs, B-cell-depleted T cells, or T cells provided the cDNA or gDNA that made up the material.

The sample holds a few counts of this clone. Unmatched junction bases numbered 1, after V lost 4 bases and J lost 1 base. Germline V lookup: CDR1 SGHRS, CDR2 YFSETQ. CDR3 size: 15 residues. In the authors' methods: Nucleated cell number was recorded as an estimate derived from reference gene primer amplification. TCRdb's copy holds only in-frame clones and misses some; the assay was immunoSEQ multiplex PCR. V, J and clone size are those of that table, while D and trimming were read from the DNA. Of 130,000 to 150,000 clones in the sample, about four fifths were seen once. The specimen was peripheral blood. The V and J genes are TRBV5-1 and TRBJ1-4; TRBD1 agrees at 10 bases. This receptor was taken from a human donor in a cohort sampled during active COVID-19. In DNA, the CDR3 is TGCGCCAGCAGCAGGGACAGGGGAACTAATGAAAAACTGTTTTTT. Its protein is CASSRDRGTNEKLFF.